The 17 T cell receptor beta chains in this list originate from one sample, sequenced in a study of T cells in Graves' hyperthyroidism and ophthalmopathy. What was amplified from RNA transcripts were TCR beta CDR3 regions. When the TCR CDR3 underwent first-round RT-PCR, the HTBI primer set was used. From the multiplex PCR reads, TCRdb called clonotypes with MiXCR, one entry per CDR3 protein. The table includes around 300,000 distinct CDR3 sequences, 20% to 25% detected once. The sequenced material came from blood. The source of these receptors is a man under 40 with Graves' ophthalmopathy.

This clonotype was counted between two and nine times. The rearrangement uses TRBV27 and TRBJ2-3, with 12 bases lining up with TRBD2. J was trimmed by 0 bases and V by 5 bases; bases with no gene match: 3. This CDR3 is built from 16 residues. From germline, CDR1 is MNHEY and CDR2 SMNVEV (reference sequence). The CDR3 nucleotides read TGTGCCAGCAGTGGACTAGCGGGACTTAGCACAGATACGCAGTATTTT. Amino acid sequence: CASSGLAGLSTDTQYF.

This clonotype has only a few counts. One end of the junction does not line up with germline, which may come from a read error. The rearrangement links TRBV6-2 or TRBV6-3 to TRBJ2-2; D remains unclear. This CDR3 is 13 amino acids long. Germline V CDR1 and CDR2: MNHEY, SVGEGT. The CDR3 loop reads CASSDSYTGELFF. The CDR3 coding sequence is TGTGCCAGCAGTGACTCTTACACCGGGGAGCTGTTTTTT.

V is TRBV7-9 and J is TRBJ1-3; TRBD1 agrees at 8 bases. Trimming took 3 bases from V and 1 from J; bases not matched to a gene: 8. Germline V gene sequence: CDR1 SEHNR, CDR2 FQNEAQ (reference sequence). The CDR3 contains 17 residues. The CDR3, as DNA: TGTGCCAGCAGCTTTCCCCAGGGGGCCGAATCTGGAAACACCATATATTTT. This translates into CASSFPQGAESGNTIYF.

This clonotype was picked up a small number of times. This chain uses TRBV12-3 or TRBV12-4 with TRBJ2-5, with 8 bases aligning to TRBD2. The CDR3 length is 16 residues. Unmatched junction bases numbered 15, after V lost 2 bases and J lost 10 bases. DNA of the CDR3: TGTGCCAGCAGTTTAAGGGGAGACCCCGGGAGGGGTGACCAGTACTTC. Translating it yields CASSLRGDPGRGDQYF.

In this sample, this clonotype turned up a few times. The gene calls are TRBV6-2 or TRBV6-3 and TRBJ2-3; the match to TRBD2 covers 9 bases. Per the germline V gene, CDR1 is MNHEY and CDR2 is SVGEGT. V lost 5 bases to trimming and J lost 5 bases; unmatched junction nucleotides: 17. This CDR3 is 18 amino acids long. The CDR3: CASSGGVGGRAVGDTQYF. Written as DNA, the CDR3 is TGTGCCAGCAGTGGAGGGGTTGGCGGGAGGGCAGTCGGAGATACGCAGTATTTT.

Only a few counts were recorded for this clonotype. The V gene is TRBV7-9, the J gene TRBJ1-3; D is possibly TRBD1 (5 bases). V was clipped by 3 bases and J by 2 bases, with 8 bases between them. CDR1 is SEHNR and CDR2 is FQNEAQ in the germline V gene (reference sequence). CDR3 size: 14 residues. The CDR3 protein is CASSFAGAGNTIYF. CDR3 coding DNA: TGTGCCAGCAGCTTTGCGGGGGCTGGAAACACCATATATTTT.

This clonotype was seen a few times. V gene TRBV19 combines with J gene TRBJ2-2; D gene ambiguous. This CDR3 region has 14 residues. Trimming pared 2 bases from V and 3 bases from J, leaving 7 bases between. The germline CDR1 and CDR2 sequences are LNHDA and SQIVND (reference sequence). The CDR3 spells CASSISLYTGELFF. DNA of the CDR3: TGTGCCAGTAGTATATCCCTCTACACCGGGGAGCTGTTTTTT.

The table lists this clonotype with a few counts. This rearrangement joins TRBV24-1 to TRBJ2-3, with D possibly TRBD1 on 5 matching bases. Germline values: CDR1 KGHDR, CDR2 SFDVKD. The V end lost 6 bases, the J end lost 1 base, and 7 bases lay between the germline ends. CDR3 length equals 13 residues. CDR3: CATSKQGTDTQYF. The CDR3, as DNA: TGTGCCACCAGTAAACAGGGCACAGATACGCAGTATTTT.

This clonotype came up a few times. The chain joins TRBV9 to TRBJ1-1; D is unclear. Germline CDR1 is SGDLS and CDR2 is YYNGEE. Trimming left V 0 bases short and J 2 bases short, with 8 bases between. The length of the CDR3 is 14 residues. The CDR3 nucleotides read TGTGCCAGCAGCGTAGATATCAGTAACACTGAAGCTTTCTTT. It specifies CASSVDISNTEAFF.

This clonotype was counted ten times or more. Here the CDR3 reads CASSLVQGRSTEAFF. CDR3 sequence (DNA): TGTGCCAGCAGCTTGGTTCAGGGAAGGAGCACTGAAGCTTTCTTT. This sequence joins TRBV11-2 and TRBJ1-1; D is perhaps TRBD1 (5 bases). CDR1 is SGHAT and CDR2 is FQNNGV in the germline V gene. CDR3 size: 15 residues. Trimming took off 3 bases at V and 4 bases at J, with 15 bases between the two ends.

Concerning this clonotype itself: A single base separates this from a much larger clone, so it may be a read error. The missing conserved phenylalanine or tryptophan at the end of this CDR3 makes a read error likely. This chain connects TRBV2 to TRBJ1-1; D is undetermined. This CDR3 contains 12 residues. The V gene's germline CDR1 is SNHLY and CDR2 FYNNEI. With 2 bases removed from V and 7 bases from J, the gap between germline ends came to 8 bases. The CDR3 region is CASSESRFEAFL. The CDR3 coding sequence is TGTGCCAGCAGTGAATCGCGATTTGAAGCTTTCCTT.

This clonotype was recorded many times. V is TRBV5-1 and J is TRBJ2-1; D unresolved. Germline CDR1 is SGHRS and CDR2 is YFSETQ. The CDR3 sequence is 15 residues long. Between the trimmed V and J ends, which lost 0 bases and 5 bases, there was a span of 12 bases. The CDR3 DNA reads TGCGCCAGCAGCTTGGAGGCTGGCAGCCACAATGAGCAGTTCTTC. As protein: CASSLEAGSHNEQFF.

At least ten counts were recorded for this clonotype. The V gene is TRBV18, the J gene TRBJ2-5; no definite D call. This CDR3 has 12 amino acids. Germline CDR1 reads KGHSH; CDR2 reads LQKENI. V was cut by 5 bases and J by 3 bases, with 7 bases left in between. The CDR3 here is CASSKSEETQYF. The CDR3 DNA reads as TGTGCCAGCTCAAAGTCTGAAGAGACCCAGTACTTC. Complete variable domain (other parts from reference TRBV18 and TRBJ2-5): NAGVMQNPRHLVRRRGQEARLRCSPMKGHSHVYWYRQLPEEGLKFMVYLQKENIIDESGMPKERFSAEFPKEGPSILRIQQVVRGDSAAYFCASSKSEETQYFGPGTRLLVL.

Points on this clonotype: At one of its ends the junction is not consistent with the germline gene, which may arise from a read error. The V gene is TRBV6-2 or TRBV6-3, the J gene TRBJ2-6, with TRBD1 as a possible D gene (6 bases). This CDR3 has 15 residues. Germline CDR1 is MNHEY and CDR2 is SVGEGT. The CDR3 DNA reads as TGCGAGACAGCTGTGGACAGCTCTGGGGCCAACGTCCTGACTTTC. This translates into CETAVDSSGANVLTF.

CDR3: CASSFGPSTDTQYF. The CDR3 bases are TGTGCCAGCAGCTTTGGGCCATCCACAGATACGCAGTATTTT. J is TRBJ2-3 and V is TRBV5-6, with D unclear. V lost 2 bases to trimming and J lost 2 bases, with 9 bases between them. CDR1 and CDR2 from the germline V gene are SGHDT and YYEEEE. The CDR3 is made up of 14 amino acids.

This clonotype appeared many times. This chain uses TRBV18 with TRBJ1-1, with D possibly being TRBD1 (6 bases). CDR1 and CDR2 from the germline V gene are KGHSH and LQKENI. The CDR3 extends over 14 amino acids. The V gene lost 8 bases and the J gene lost 5 bases, with 18 bases spanning the gap. CDR3 in DNA: TGTGCCAGCAATCAAGGGGTAGGGGGGACTGAAGCTTTCTTT. Its protein product is CASNQGVGGTEAFF.

This clonotype has a handful of counts. V gene TRBV5-1 combines with J gene TRBJ1-1, with D unclear. Germline loops: CDR1 SGHRS, CDR2 YFSETQ. The CDR3 has 14 residues. V gave up 0 bases and J gave up 1 base, with 7 bases separating them. CDR3 coding DNA: TGCGCCAGCAGCTTGGTCTCCCAGAACACTGAAGCTTTCTTT. Protein product: CASSLVSQNTEAFF.